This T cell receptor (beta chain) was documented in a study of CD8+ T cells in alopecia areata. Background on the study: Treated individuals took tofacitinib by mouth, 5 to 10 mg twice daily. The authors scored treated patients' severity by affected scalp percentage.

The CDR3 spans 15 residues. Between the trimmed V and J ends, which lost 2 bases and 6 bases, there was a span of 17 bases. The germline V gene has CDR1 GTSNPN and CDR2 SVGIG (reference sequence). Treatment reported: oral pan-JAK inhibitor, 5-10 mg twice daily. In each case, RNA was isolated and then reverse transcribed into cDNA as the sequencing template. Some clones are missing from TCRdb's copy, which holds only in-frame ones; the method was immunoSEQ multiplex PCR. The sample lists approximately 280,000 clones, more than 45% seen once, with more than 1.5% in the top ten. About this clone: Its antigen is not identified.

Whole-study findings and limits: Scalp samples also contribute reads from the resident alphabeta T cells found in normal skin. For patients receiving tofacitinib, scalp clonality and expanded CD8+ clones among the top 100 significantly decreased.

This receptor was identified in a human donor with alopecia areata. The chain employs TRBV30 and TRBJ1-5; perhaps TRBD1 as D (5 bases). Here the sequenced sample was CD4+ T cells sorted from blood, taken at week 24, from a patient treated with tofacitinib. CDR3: CAWSQGWGDAQPQHF. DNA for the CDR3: TGTGCCTGGAGTCAGGGTTGGGGGGACGCTCAGCCCCAGCATTTT.